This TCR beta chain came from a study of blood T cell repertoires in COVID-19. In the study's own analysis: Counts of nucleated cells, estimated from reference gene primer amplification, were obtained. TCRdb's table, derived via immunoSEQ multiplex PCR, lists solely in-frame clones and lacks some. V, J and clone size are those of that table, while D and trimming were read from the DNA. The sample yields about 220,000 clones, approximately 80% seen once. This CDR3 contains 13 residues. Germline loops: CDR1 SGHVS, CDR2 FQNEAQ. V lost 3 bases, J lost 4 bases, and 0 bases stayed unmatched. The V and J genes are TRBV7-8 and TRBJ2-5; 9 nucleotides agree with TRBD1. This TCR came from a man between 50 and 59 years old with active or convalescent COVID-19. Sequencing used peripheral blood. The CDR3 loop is CASSLDRGETQYF. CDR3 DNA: TGTGCCAGCAGCTTGGACAGGGGAGAGACCCAGTACTTC.